Each of the 23 T cell receptor beta chains below was sequenced from the same sample in a study of T-cell reconstitution after alpha-beta-depleted transplantation in children. Preparation of the TCRbeta library involved a method that used unique molecular identifiers. TCRdb re-called the PCR reads with MiXCR, one entry per CDR3 protein. The repertoire holds approximately 640,000 distinct CDR3 sequences, roughly 15% seen once, with 0.9% to 1.2% in the top ten. The source material was PBMCs from the stem cell graft donor, sampled from the stem cell graft. These TCRs come from a human donor who donated a stem cell graft to a child with acute myeloid leukemia.

A few counts support this clonotype. The V call is TRBV20-1, the J call TRBJ1-2; 7 bases agree with TRBD1. Germline V gene sequence: CDR1 DFQATT, CDR2 SNEGSKA (reference sequence). The V and J ends lost 0 bases and 6 bases, in that order; junction bases with no gene match: 13. The length of the CDR3 is 16 residues. The CDR3 sequence: CSARDRGQYLLDGYTF. As DNA, the CDR3 is TGCAGTGCTAGAGATCGGGGACAGTACCTCCTGGATGGCTACACCTTC.

This clonotype was found many times. Written as DNA, the CDR3 is TGTGCCAGCAGTTTAGACCCCGGGGTCAACACTGAAGCTTTCTTT. Translation: CASSLDPGVNTEAFF. The J gene is TRBJ1-1, the V gene TRBV12-3 or TRBV12-4; D remains ambiguous. The CDR3 has 15 amino acids. V was clipped by 1 base and J by 2 bases, with 11 bases between them.

This clonotype was seen repeatedly, ten times or more. The rearrangement links TRBV20-1 to TRBJ1-2, with unresolved D. CDR1 is DFQATT and CDR2 is SNEGSKA in the germline V gene (reference sequence). V was pared by 5 bases and J by 4 bases, with 20 bases between. The CDR3 has 15 residues. CDR3 nucleotides: TGCAGTGCTGCAATAACAGTTGCTTCCTCCTATGGCTACACCTTC. Its protein product is CSAAITVASSYGYTF.

In its sample, this clonotype was seen many times. J is TRBJ2-3 and V is TRBV29-1; D call uncertain. The CDR3 has 13 amino acids. Germline V gene data show CDR1 as SQVTM and CDR2 as ANQGSEA. Trimming left V 4 bases short and J 2 bases short, with 10 bases between. The CDR3 spells CSVVRTYTDTQYF. CDR3 DNA sequence: TGCAGCGTTGTTCGGACCTACACAGATACGCAGTATTTT.

V gene TRBV3-1 combines with J gene TRBJ2-7; a weak D match, TRBD2 (5 bases). V was clipped by 3 bases and J by 3 bases, with 12 bases between them. The CDR3 extends over 14 amino acids. Germline CDR1 and CDR2: LGHDT and YNNKEL (reference sequence). CDR3 region: CASSHVLAGYEQYF. DNA of the CDR3: TGTGCCAGCAGCCACGTATTGGCGGGCTACGAGCAGTACTTC.

The V call is TRBV29-1, the J call TRBJ1-3; D unclear. The CDR3 contains 14 residues. Germline CDR1 and CDR2: SQVTM and ANQGSEA. Deletions cut 0 bases from V and 3 bases from J, with 9 bases between. The CDR3 coding sequence is TGCAGCGTTGAAGATGGGTCCTGTGGAAACACCATATATTTT. The encoded protein is CSVEDGSCGNTIYF.

This clonotype was seen a handful of times. The V and J genes are TRBV15 and TRBJ2-3; D is possibly TRBD2 (6 bases). The V gene's germline CDR1 is LNHNV and CDR2 YYDKDF (reference sequence). The CDR3 covers 14 residues. V was shortened by 3 bases and J by 5 bases, with 12 bases between the two germline ends. CDR3 nucleotide sequence: TGTGCCACCAGCAGTGGAGGGGTAGGAGATACGCAGTATTTT. Translated, it gives CATSSGGVGDTQYF.

In its sample, this clonotype was seen many times. The chain carries TRBV12-3 or TRBV12-4 and TRBJ2-3; D not resolved. The CDR3 covers 12 residues. Trimming removed 2 bases at V and 5 bases at J, with 5 bases between. The CDR3 sequence is CASSLLLDTQYF. CDR3 DNA: TGTGCCAGCAGTTTACTTCTAGATACGCAGTATTTT.

The chain combines TRBV24-1 with TRBJ1-2, with a weak D call TRBD1 (6 bases). This CDR3 is 13 amino acids long. Trimming pared 3 bases from V and 6 bases from J, leaving 10 bases between. CDR1 KGHDR and CDR2 SFDVKD come from the germline V gene. The CDR3 reads CATSDLDSDGYTF. The CDR3 coding sequence is TGTGCCACCAGTGATCTGGACAGCGATGGCTACACCTTC.

This clonotype occurred many times. This chain connects TRBV20-1 to TRBJ2-1, with 7 bases matching TRBD2. This CDR3 has 17 amino acids. Germline CDR1 DFQATT, CDR2 SNEGSKA (reference sequence). Unmatched junction bases numbered 8, after V lost 0 bases and J lost 0 bases. In DNA, the CDR3 is TGCAGTGCTAGAGATCTTAGCGGGTTACTCTCCTACAATGAGCAGTTCTTC. This sequence encodes CSARDLSGLLSYNEQFF.

This clonotype was observed at least ten times. This chain joins TRBV20-1 and TRBJ1-1; perhaps TRBD1 as D (5 bases). The CDR3 has 13 amino acids. The V end was cut by 5 bases, the J end by 7 bases, with 17 bases between. Germline-derived CDR1 and CDR2 are DFQATT and SNEGSKA (reference sequence). The CDR3 region has the DNA TGCAGTGCTCCGCGGGACGGCGGTTTTGAAGCTTTCTTT. It encodes CSAPRDGGFEAFF.

The rearrangement uses TRBV7-6 and TRBJ1-4, with TRBD1 as a possible D gene (6 bases). The germline V and J ends were trimmed by 7 bases and 0 bases, with 18 bases remaining between them. The CDR3 covers 17 residues. From germline, CDR1 is SGHVS and CDR2 FNYEAQ. DNA of the CDR3: TGTGCCAGCAAGAGAGAACAGGGTGGTGCAACTAATGAAAAACTGTTTTTT. Its translation is CASKREQGGATNEKLFF.

This clonotype was seen a handful of times. The chain employs TRBV9 and TRBJ1-1, with TRBD1 matching 8 bases. Losses at the gene ends were 0 bases for V and 5 bases for J; bases not matched to a gene: 6. Germline V CDR1 and CDR2: SGDLS, YYNGEE. This CDR3 comprises 15 residues. The DNA of the CDR3 is TGTGCCAGCAGCGTAGCTGACAGGGGTTGGACTGAAGCTTTCTTT. This translates into CASSVADRGWTEAFF.

This clonotype was recorded a few times. The chain links TRBV20-1 to TRBJ2-5; maybe TRBD1 (6 bases). This CDR3 region has 15 residues. Between the trimmed V and J ends, which lost 0 bases and 2 bases, there was a span of 13 bases. Germline CDR1 and CDR2: DFQATT and SNEGSKA (reference sequence). In DNA, the CDR3 is TGCAGTGCTAGAGACCGCCAGGGGACACAAGAGACCCAGTACTTC. Encoded protein: CSARDRQGTQETQYF.

In this sample, this clonotype turned up a few times. The chain carries TRBV5-1 and TRBJ1-1; the D gene is possibly TRBD1 (6 bases). This CDR3 contains 14 residues. Germline assignment: CDR1 SGHRS and CDR2 YFSETQ. The ends were cut back, 0 bases at V and 7 bases at J, with 13 bases in the middle. The CDR3 loop reads CASSLGAGAFEAFF. Here the CDR3 DNA reads TGCGCCAGCAGCTTGGGTGCGGGGGCATTTGAAGCTTTCTTT.

This clonotype was seen a few times. This chain joins TRBV6-5 and TRBJ2-1; no firm D call. This CDR3 is 13 amino acids long. Germline assignment: CDR1 MNHEY and CDR2 SVGAGI. V was clipped by 4 bases and J by 8 bases, with 12 bases between them. DNA of the CDR3: TGTGCCAGCAGTTTCGACTCCGGCTATGAGCAGTTCTTC. It is translated as CASSFDSGYEQFF.

This clonotype was seen many times. The rearrangement links TRBV4-2 to TRBJ1-4; D is ambiguous. Germline values: CDR1 LGHNA, CDR2 YNFKEQ. CDR3 length: 15 amino acids. The V and J ends lost 7 bases and 1 base respectively, with 13 bases between them. The CDR3 DNA reads as TGTGCCAGCACCACCAAATGGGGAACTAATGAAAAACTGTTTTTT. Translating gives CASTTKWGTNEKLFF.

This clonotype has only one observation. The chain uses TRBV6-1 and TRBJ2-2; D is perhaps TRBD2 (7 bases). Germline V CDR1 and CDR2: MNHNS, SASEGT. The V and J ends lost 6 bases and 4 bases respectively, with 18 bases between them. The CDR3 has 16 residues. The CDR3 sequence: CASRREGGLGTGELFF. DNA for the CDR3: TGTGCCAGCAGACGTGAGGGGGGGCTGGGCACCGGGGAGCTGTTTTTT.

There are many counts of this clonotype. The CDR3 coding sequence is TGTGCCAGCAGCCATACCGGGCAGACGAACACTGAAGCTTTCTTT. It translates to CASSHTGQTNTEAFF. V usage is TRBV4-2 and J usage is TRBJ1-1; D ambiguous. The CDR3 is 15 amino acids. Germline CDR1 reads LGHNA; CDR2 reads YNFKEQ. Trimming stripped 3 bases from V and 1 base from J, with 12 bases between.

With respect to this clonotype: A clone one base away is much larger, so this may be a read error. The chain employs TRBV29-1 and TRBJ1-2, with D unresolved. The V gene's germline CDR1 is SQVTM and CDR2 ANQGSEA. The V end was cut by 8 bases, the J end by 3 bases, with 16 bases between. The CDR3 extends over 13 amino acids. CDR3 amino acids: CSLRKVEDYGYTF. The CDR3 DNA reads as TGCAGCCTCCGGAAAGTGGAGGACTATGGCTACACCTTC.

As regards this clonotype: Being one base from a much bigger clone, this may be a read error. The genes are TRBV5-4 and TRBJ2-1, with 8 positions matching TRBD2. The CDR3 length is 15 residues. Germline V gene sequence: CDR1 SGHNT, CDR2 YYREEE (reference sequence). The CDR3 DNA follows: TGTGCCAGCAGCTTGAAGAGCGGGGGCTACAATGACCAGTTCTTC. It encodes CASSLKSGGYNDQFF.

The chain couples TRBV5-1 to TRBJ2-3; a possible D gene is TRBD1 (6 bases). Looked up from germline, CDR1 is SGHRS and CDR2 is YFSETQ. The V end was cut by 0 bases, the J end by 7 bases, with 21 bases between. The CDR3 extends over 17 amino acids. DNA for the CDR3: TGCGCCAGCAGCTTGGAGGACCCCGCCTACCGGGACAATACGCAGTATTTT. Translated: CASSLEDPAYRDNTQYF. Supplemented by reference TRBV5-1 and TRBJ2-3, the full variable domain reads KAGVTQTPRYLIKTRGQQVTLSCSPISGHRSVSWYQQTPGQGLQFLFEYFSETQRNKGNFPGRFSGRQFSNSRSEMNVSTLELGDSALYLCASSLEDPAYRDNTQYFGPGTRLTVL.

The chain joins TRBV20-1 to TRBJ2-7; 12 bases match TRBD1. The CDR3 totals 13 residues. V shed 3 bases, J shed 6 bases, and the junction held 3 bases outside the gene matches. The germline CDR1 and CDR2 sequences are DFQATT and SNEGSKA (reference sequence). CDR3: CSASGDRGPEQYF. The CDR3 bases are TGCAGTGCTAGCGGGGACAGGGGGCCCGAGCAGTACTTC.